The rows below give T cell receptor beta chains drawn from one sample of a study of somatic mutations in cytotoxic T cells in rheumatoid arthritis. Profiled with immunoSEQ multiplex PCR; TCRdb holds only in-frame clones, not every one. The data contain 3,600 or so clones, roughly 80% of them singletons. Sequenced sample: CD8+ T cells sorted from blood. The receptors come from a man aged 40-50 years with rheumatoid arthritis. Both conserved end residues are part of each CDR3. Clone size is given for some rows only: seen once, a few or many times, or a class if the clone is expanded.

CDR3 protein: CASSPGTGGTGYEQYF; clone size: -; V gene: TRBV27
CDR3 protein: CASSLQGSYGYTF; clone size: -; V gene: TRBV7-8
CDR3 protein: CATSPTRYRASRRSGANVLTF; clone size: -; V gene: TRBV15
CDR3 protein: CASRGRQVHLF; clone size: -; V gene: TRBV28
CDR3 protein: CASSLAHTGGLFGEQFF; clone size: once; V gene: TRBV7-2
CDR3 protein: CASRPGQGYEKLFF; clone size: -; V gene: TRBV7-9
CDR3 protein: CASSFGGRGQYF; clone size: -; V gene: TRBV11-2
CDR3 protein: CASSVGTGDQPQHF; clone size: -; V gene: TRBV9
CDR3 protein: CASSPGTSSSVYEQYF; clone size: once; V gene: TRBV7-8
CDR3 protein: CASTDRGGQPQHF; clone size: once; V gene: TRBV2
CDR3 protein: CASSEVGQRERYEQYF; clone size: -; V gene: TRBV6-1
CDR3 protein: CASSLSTYYGYTF; clone size: -; V gene: TRBV28
CDR3 protein: CASSLPARNTEAFF; clone size: -; V gene: TRBV5-8
CDR3 protein: CASSNRDRGMETQYF; clone size: -; V gene: TRBV7-9
CDR3 protein: CASSLTSAGGDTGELFF; clone size: -; V gene: TRBV11-2
CDR3 protein: CASSPWDSMNTEAFF; clone size: -; V gene: TRBV28
CDR3 protein: CASRSGQGDTGELFF; clone size: -; V gene: TRBV28
CDR3 protein: CAWAGTRDPNEQFF; clone size: -; V gene: TRBV30
CDR3 protein: CAWSVGVGSYEQYF; clone size: once; V gene: TRBV30
CDR3 protein: CASQGQGDSSTEAFF; clone size: -; V gene: TRBV6-4
CDR3 protein: CASSLAIQGARAAFF; clone size: -; V gene: TRBV5-4
CDR3 protein: CAIGGLGDNEQFF; clone size: -; V gene: TRBV10-3
CDR3 protein: CASSLEGGNNSPLHF; clone size: -; V gene: TRBV6-1
CDR3 protein: CASTLGRGEGTF; clone size: -; V gene: TRBV30
CDR3 protein: CASTGGKSGELFF; clone size: once; V gene: TRBV9
CDR3 protein: CASSYVREVPPETQYF; clone size: -; V gene: TRBV6-5
CDR3 protein: CASSESSNQPQHF; clone size: few; V gene: TRBV6-4
CDR3 protein: CASSAQGGQFF; clone size: -; V gene: TRBV6-1
CDR3 protein: CASRGSGNGEQFF; clone size: -; V gene: TRBV11-2
CDR3 protein: CASSSHRGTLNTEAFF; clone size: -; V gene: TRBV7-6
CDR3 protein: CASRMERTYQETQYF; clone size: -; V gene: TRBV7-8
CDR3 protein: CAWTHDPLAGAAHNEQFF; clone size: -; V gene: TRBV30
CDR3 protein: CASSTKIREPYSYEQYF; clone size: -; V gene: TRBV6-8
CDR3 protein: CASSLIGSQPQHF; clone size: once; V gene: TRBV28
CDR3 protein: CASRGTGEETQYF; clone size: -; V gene: TRBV28
CDR3 protein: CASSFPSGANVLTF; clone size: once; V gene: TRBV28